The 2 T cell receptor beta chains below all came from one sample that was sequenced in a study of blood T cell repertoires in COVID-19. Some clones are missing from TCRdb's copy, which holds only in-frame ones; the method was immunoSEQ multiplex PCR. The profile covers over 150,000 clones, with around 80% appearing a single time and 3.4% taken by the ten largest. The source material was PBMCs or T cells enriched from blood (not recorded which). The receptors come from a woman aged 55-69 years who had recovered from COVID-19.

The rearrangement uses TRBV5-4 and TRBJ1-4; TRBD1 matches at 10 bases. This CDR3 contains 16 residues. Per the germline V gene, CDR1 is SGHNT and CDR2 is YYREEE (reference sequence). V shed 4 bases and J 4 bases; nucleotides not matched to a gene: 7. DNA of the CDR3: TGTGCCAGCAGCCTAGGGACAGGGGCCGGTAATGAAAAACTGTTTTTT. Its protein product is CASSLGTGAGNEKLFF.

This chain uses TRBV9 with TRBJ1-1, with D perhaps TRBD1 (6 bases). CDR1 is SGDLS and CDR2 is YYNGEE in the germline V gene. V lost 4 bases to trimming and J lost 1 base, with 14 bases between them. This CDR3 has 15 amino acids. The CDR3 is CASSLEGGGNTEAFF. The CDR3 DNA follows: TGTGCCAGCAGCCTCGAAGGGGGGGGGAACACTGAAGCTTTCTTT.